This T cell receptor (beta chain) is from a study of post-analysis software for immune sequencing data. Notes on the study in general: Patients carried several TRBV segments more frequently than controls did, and TRBV5-6, TRBV5-1 and TRBV20-1 were among them.

cDNA libraries of TCR beta carried unique molecular identifiers. TCRdb re-analysed the PCR reads in MiXCR, keeping a single row per CDR3 protein. The sample has about 620,000 distinct CDR3 sequences; 44% are singletons. From germline, CDR1 is MNHEY and CDR2 SVGEGT. CDR3 length: 13 amino acids. Deletions cut 6 bases from V and 10 bases from J, with 16 bases between. Comments on this clonotype: Its matching antigen is unknown.

The chain is built from TRBV6-2 or TRBV6-3 and TRBJ2-1; D is perhaps TRBD1 (5 bases). The TCR comes from a girl between 5 and 17 years old with multiple sclerosis. Input material: blood. The DNA for the CDR3 is TGTGCCAGCAGCTTGGCAGGGAATCAGGAGCAGTTCTTC. Its protein product is CASSLAGNQEQFF.